The 23 T cell receptor beta chains in this list originate from one sample, sequenced in a study of human T cells and chemical hapten exposure. The time point was: patch test 1, 2 weeks after DPC sensitization. Treatment in this sample: therapeutic diphenylcyclopropenone sensitization with weekly scalp DPC. TCRdb reprocessed the RACE reads with MiXCR, giving one entry per CDR3 protein. The table records approximately 110,000 distinct CDR3 sequences, about 10% of them present only once. The sequencing here drew on whole blood, taken in connection with sensitization to the hapten diphenylcyclopropenone (DPC). The receptor set was obtained from a woman in her thirties or forties with alopecia areata. Some clones in this sample may be carry-over from other donors' samples.

In its sample, this clonotype was seen a few times. The genes are TRBV7-6 and TRBJ1-1, with no clear D. Trimming removed 1 base from V and 2 bases from J, with 11 bases in between. The CDR3 sequence is 15 residues long. The germline CDR1 and CDR2 sequences are SGHVS and FNYEAQ. CDR3 protein: CASSLEQRPNTEAFF. In DNA, the CDR3 is TGTGCCAGCAGCTTAGAGCAGAGACCAAACACTGAAGCTTTCTTT.

The chain combines TRBV29-1 with TRBJ1-1; possible D gene TRBD1, 5 bases. This CDR3 comprises 12 residues. Deletions cut 7 bases from V and 3 bases from J, with 12 bases between. Germline V lookup: CDR1 SQVTM, CDR2 ANQGSEA. The CDR3 region is CSEGTGDTEAFF. The DNA of the CDR3 is TGCAGCGAGGGGACCGGAGACACTGAAGCTTTCTTT.

Only a few counts were recorded for this clonotype. This chain uses TRBV6-5 with TRBJ2-5; no clear D gene. Trimming cost V 4 bases and J 1 base, with 16 bases left between them. CDR3 length: 16 amino acids. Germline-derived CDR1 and CDR2 are MNHEY and SVGAGI. The CDR3 bases are TGTGCCAGCAGTTTTTTTGGGGTTGGACCCCAAGAGACCCAGTACTTC. As protein: CASSFFGVGPQETQYF.

The sample holds many counts of this clonotype. V gene TRBV6-2 or TRBV6-3 combines with J gene TRBJ2-1, with D possibly being TRBD2 (5 bases). Per the germline V gene, CDR1 is MNHEY and CDR2 is SVGEGT. The V gene lost 0 bases and the J gene lost 4 bases, with 13 bases spanning the gap. This CDR3 has 16 residues. CDR3 nucleotide sequence: TGTGCCAGCAGTTACTCCGGGGTGGCAGATTACAATGAGCAGTTCTTC. It specifies CASSYSGVADYNEQFF.

This clonotype was counted only a few times. The genes are TRBV20-1 and TRBJ1-4, with a possible D match to TRBD1 (5 bases). The CDR3 extends over 16 amino acids. The germline V gene has CDR1 DFQATT and CDR2 SNEGSKA (reference sequence). Trimming cost V 4 bases and J 0 bases, with 15 bases left between them. DNA for the CDR3: TGCAGTGCTACCCCCCGAGGGGCCTCAACTAATGAAAAACTGTTTTTT. This sequence encodes CSATPRGASTNEKLFF.

This clonotype was recorded a few times. The chain combines TRBV30 with TRBJ1-5; TRBD1 matches 10 bases. The CDR3 covers 14 residues. The germline CDR1 and CDR2 sequences are GTSNPN and SVGIG (reference sequence). J gave up 6 bases and V 1 base, and 3 bases lay outside the gene matches. The CDR3 bases are TGTGCCTGGAGTGGGGACAGGGGACGTCAGCCCCAGCATTTT. Translating it yields CAWSGDRGRQPQHF.

This clonotype was recorded a few times. This chain connects TRBV11-2 to TRBJ1-3; no definite D call. The germline gives CDR1 SGHAT, CDR2 FQNNGV. The CDR3 has 16 residues. V lost 5 bases to trimming and J lost 0 bases, with 14 bases between them. The DNA for the CDR3 is TGTGCCAGCAGCCTCGTCGGTGCAGCCTCTGGAAACACCATATATTTT. The encoded protein is CASSLVGAASGNTIYF.

This clonotype was found many times. The chain employs TRBV18 and TRBJ1-1; the match to TRBD1 covers 9 bases. This CDR3 has 15 residues. V shed 5 bases, J shed 3 bases, and the junction held 7 bases outside the gene matches. Germline CDR1 and CDR2: KGHSH and LQKENI. The CDR3 DNA follows: TGTGCCAGCTCAGGAACAGGGGGCGCAGACACTGAAGCTTTCTTT. This encodes CASSGTGGADTEAFF. The complete variable domain, with remaining parts taken from reference TRBV18 and TRBJ1-1, reads NAGVMQNPRHLVRRRGQEARLRCSPMKGHSHVYWYRQLPEEGLKFMVYLQKENIIDESGMPKERFSAEFPKEGPSILRIQQVVRGDSAAYFCASSGTGGADTEAFFGQGTRLTVV.

In this sample, this clonotype turned up many times. This sequence joins TRBV20-1 and TRBJ2-1; D possibly corresponds to TRBD1 (6 bases). Germline lookup yields CDR1 DFQATT and CDR2 SNEGSKA (reference sequence). The CDR3 has 15 amino acids. The germline V and J ends were trimmed by 1 base and 7 bases, with 17 bases remaining between them. CDR3 DNA sequence: TGCAGTGCTAGAGCTTTAGGGACAAGCTTTAATGAGCAGTTCTTC. This translates into CSARALGTSFNEQFF.

This clonotype was picked up many times. This CDR3 reads CASIPVGTDTQYF. CDR3 coding DNA: TGTGCCAGCATCCCAGTTGGGACAGATACGCAGTATTTT. The rearrangement links TRBV7-9 to TRBJ2-3; no clear D. The CDR3 runs 13 residues. The V and J ends lost 7 bases and 3 bases respectively, with 11 bases between them. In germline, CDR1 is SEHNR, CDR2 FQNEAQ (reference sequence).

This clonotype was recorded at least ten times. The V gene is TRBV6-2 or TRBV6-3, the J gene TRBJ2-7; 7 nucleotides match TRBD2. CDR1 MNHEY and CDR2 SVGEGT come from the germline V gene. The junction had 4 bases not matched to a gene; V was cut back by 3 bases and J by 2 bases. The CDR3 sequence is 14 residues long. The CDR3 loop reads CASSYTSAPYEQYF. As DNA, the CDR3 is TGTGCCAGCAGTTATACTAGCGCGCCCTACGAGCAGTACTTC.

In nucleotides, the CDR3 is TGTGCCAGCAGCCGGAACAGGGACTCCTACAATGAGCAGTTCTTC. Protein sequence: CASSRNRDSYNEQFF. The rearrangement links TRBV3-1 to TRBJ2-1; a possible D gene is TRBD1 (6 bases). The V gene's germline CDR1 is LGHDT and CDR2 YNNKEL (reference sequence). CDR3 length: 15 residues. The V gene lost 4 bases and the J gene lost 0 bases, with 10 bases spanning the gap.

This clonotype was seen a few times. CDR3 in amino acids: CSVTDTYYGYTF. As DNA, the CDR3 is TGCAGCGTCACAGACACCTACTATGGCTACACCTTC. V gene TRBV29-1 combines with J gene TRBJ1-2; D gene uncertain. Deletions cut 6 bases from V and 3 bases from J, with 11 bases between. Per germline, CDR1 SQVTM and CDR2 ANQGSEA. The CDR3 contains 12 residues.

The chain is built from TRBV5-5 and TRBJ2-7; unclear D gene. The CDR3 consists of 12 residues. Germline assignment: CDR1 SGHKS and CDR2 YYEKEE (reference sequence). V was shortened by 3 bases and J by 7 bases, with 11 bases between the two germline ends. The CDR3 DNA is TGTGCCAGCAGCTCCGGCATGGGGGAGCAGTACTTC. Protein: CASSSGMGEQYF. Supplemented by reference TRBV5-5 and TRBJ2-7, the full variable domain reads DAGVTQSPTHLIKTRGQQVTLRCSPISGHKSVSWYQQVLGQGPQFIFQYYEKEERGRGNFPDRFSARQFPNYSSELNVNALLLGDSALYLCASSSGMGEQYFGPGTRLTVT.

This clonotype has a handful of counts. This sequence joins TRBV5-4 and TRBJ2-6; 8 bases map to TRBD1. The CDR3 has 19 amino acids. Trimming cost V 4 bases and J 4 bases; bases outside gene matches: 16. The germline CDR1 and CDR2 sequences are SGHNT and YYREEE (reference sequence). CDR3 DNA sequence: TGTGCCAGCAGCCACCGGACAGGGTCGACTGGATGGGGGGCCAACGTCCTGACTTTC. Protein sequence: CASSHRTGSTGWGANVLTF.

The table lists this clonotype with a few counts. The chain is built from TRBV20-1 and TRBJ2-7; TRBD1 agrees at 7 bases. This CDR3 is 13 amino acids long. CDR1 and CDR2 from the germline V gene are DFQATT and SNEGSKA (reference sequence). CDR3 DNA: TGCAGCACGGACAGGACGGGTTCCTACGAGCAGTACTTC. Protein: CSTDRTGSYEQYF.

This clonotype appeared a few times. The rearrangement joins TRBV5-1 to TRBJ2-1, with TRBD2 identical over 7 bases. Germline lookup yields CDR1 SGHRS and CDR2 YFSETQ. This CDR3 comprises 16 residues. V lost 3 bases, J lost 9 bases, and 15 bases stayed unmatched. CDR3 sequence: CASSWGAGRVGGEQFF. CDR3 nucleotide sequence: TGCGCCAGCAGCTGGGGAGCGGGGAGAGTTGGTGGTGAGCAGTTCTTC. The full variable domain, with the rest looked up from reference TRBV5-1 and TRBJ2-1, is KAGVTQTPRYLIKTRGQQVTLSCSPISGHRSVSWYQQTPGQGLQFLFEYFSETQRNKGNFPGRFSGRQFSNSRSEMNVSTLELGDSALYLCASSWGAGRVGGEQFFGPGTRLTVL.

This clonotype has a handful of counts. The chain is built from TRBV6-2 or TRBV6-3 and TRBJ2-1, with D hard to call. Trimming pared 4 bases from V and 7 bases from J, leaving 14 bases between. Germline CDR1 and CDR2: MNHEY and SVGEGT. There are 14 residues in the CDR3. The CDR3 DNA reads as TGTGCCAGCAGTTCGCCGACCCTGCAAAATGAGCAGTTCTTC. Translation gives CASSSPTLQNEQFF.

About this clonotype: This may come from a read error, since a much larger clone is one base off. J is TRBJ2-5 and V is TRBV7-6; 8 nucleotides match TRBD1. The CDR3 contains 14 residues. The germline CDR1 and CDR2 sequences are SGHVS and FNYEAQ. The CDR3 nucleotides are TGTGGCAGCAGCACCAGGGGGCTGGGAGAGACCCAGTACTTC. The encoded protein is CGSSTRGLGETQYF.

This chain links TRBV5-1 with TRBJ2-1; 7 bases fit TRBD2. Trimming cost V 7 bases and J 6 bases; bases outside gene matches: 13. This CDR3 is built from 15 residues. Germline V gives CDR1 SGHRS, CDR2 YFSETQ. The CDR3 here is CASRTLAATLNEQFF. CDR3 DNA sequence: TGCGCCAGCCGCACGCTAGCGGCCACCCTCAATGAGCAGTTCTTC.

Many counts were recorded for this clonotype. V usage is TRBV12-3 or TRBV12-4 and J usage is TRBJ1-1; D unresolved. CDR3 length: 13 residues. Trimming took 3 bases from V and 2 from J, leaving 7 bases between them. This chain's CDR3 is CASSLYGNTEAFF. Written as DNA, the CDR3 is TGTGCCAGCAGTTTGTATGGCAACACTGAAGCTTTCTTT.

This clonotype was observed many times. The CDR3 DNA reads TGCGCCAGCAGTGAGTCTTGGGACTCTGGAAACACCATATATTTT. Its protein is CASSESWDSGNTIYF. J is TRBJ1-3 and V is TRBV10-2; no clear D. Germline V gene lookup returns CDR1 WSHSY and CDR2 SAAADI. V was cut by 0 bases and J by 0 bases, with 6 bases left in between. The CDR3 contains 15 residues.

This clonotype has a handful of counts. The chain links TRBV27 to TRBJ2-7; D is ambiguous. With 6 bases removed from V and 0 bases from J, the gap between germline ends came to 12 bases. The length of the CDR3 is 14 residues. Per the germline V gene, CDR1 is MNHEY and CDR2 is SMNVEV (reference sequence). The CDR3 sequence: CASRHQGNSYEQYF. CDR3 sequence (DNA): TGTGCCAGCAGGCACCAAGGGAACTCCTACGAGCAGTACTTC.